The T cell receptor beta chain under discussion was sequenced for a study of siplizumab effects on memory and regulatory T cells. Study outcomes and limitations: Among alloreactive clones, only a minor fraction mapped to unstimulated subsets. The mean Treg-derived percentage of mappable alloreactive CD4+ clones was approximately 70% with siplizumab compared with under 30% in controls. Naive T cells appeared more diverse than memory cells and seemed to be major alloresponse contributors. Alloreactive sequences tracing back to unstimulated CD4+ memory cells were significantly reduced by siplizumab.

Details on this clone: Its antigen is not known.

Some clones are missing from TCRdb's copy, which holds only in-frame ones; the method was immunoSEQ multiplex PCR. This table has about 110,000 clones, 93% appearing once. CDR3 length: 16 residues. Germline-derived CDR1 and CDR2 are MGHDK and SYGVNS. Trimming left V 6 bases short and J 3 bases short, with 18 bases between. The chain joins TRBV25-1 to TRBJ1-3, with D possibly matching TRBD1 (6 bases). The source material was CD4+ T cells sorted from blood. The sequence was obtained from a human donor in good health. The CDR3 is CASSQLGGGSGNTIYF. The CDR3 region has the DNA TGTGCCAGCAGCCAGCTAGGGGGGGGCAGTGGAAACACCATATATTTT.